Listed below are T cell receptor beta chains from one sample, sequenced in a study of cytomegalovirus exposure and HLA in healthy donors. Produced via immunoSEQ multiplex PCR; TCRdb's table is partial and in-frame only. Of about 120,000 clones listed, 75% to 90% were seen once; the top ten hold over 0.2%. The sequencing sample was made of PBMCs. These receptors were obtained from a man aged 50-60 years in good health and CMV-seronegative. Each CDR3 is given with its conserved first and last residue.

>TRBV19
CASSQSGFGNIQYF
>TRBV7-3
CASSPSTGMNSPLHF
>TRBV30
CAWSLSRTTGYTEAFF
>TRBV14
CASSHRPQDETQYF
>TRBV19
CASMRTGVRNTEAFF
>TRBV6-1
CASSESRGYEQYF
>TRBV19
CASSDILAGDIYEQYF
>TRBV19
CASSMAGGNTEAFF
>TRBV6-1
CANSGKVAGIYEQYF
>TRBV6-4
CASSPRGTGELFF
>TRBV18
CASSSMDRPGNTIYF
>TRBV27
CATTGGRERGNEQFF
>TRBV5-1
CASSLNPAYNEQFF
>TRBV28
CASCRVFLNTEAFF
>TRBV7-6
CASSLSRDRGYTF